These 25 T cell receptor beta chains came from one sample sequenced in a study of blood T cell repertoires in COVID-19. Profiled with immunoSEQ multiplex PCR; TCRdb holds only in-frame clones, not every one. This table holds about 240,000 clones, roughly 80% found once. The sequenced material came from peripheral blood. These receptors were collected from a woman aged 55-69 years with active or convalescent COVID-19.

The V call is TRBV7-9, the J call TRBJ1-3; D unresolved. Germline CDR1 SEHNR, CDR2 FQNEAQ (reference sequence). The CDR3 covers 15 residues. V lost 3 bases to trimming and J lost 3 bases, with 12 bases between them. CDR3 sequence: CASSFERAVGNTIYF. The CDR3 region has the DNA TGTGCCAGCAGCTTTGAGAGGGCTGTTGGAAACACCATATATTTT. The full variable domain, completed using reference TRBV7-9 and TRBJ1-3, is DTGVSQNPRHKITKRGQNVTFRCDPISEHNRLYWYRQTLGQGPEFLTYFQNEAQLEKSRLLSDRFSAERPKGSFSTLEIQRTEQGDSAMYLCASSFERAVGNTIYFGEGSWLTVV.

The chain employs TRBV19 and TRBJ1-1; tentatively, D is TRBD1 (5 bases). The CDR3 is made up of 14 amino acids. The V gene lost 1 base and the J gene lost 0 bases, with 6 bases spanning the gap. Germline CDR1 LNHDA, CDR2 SQIVND (reference sequence). DNA of the CDR3: TGTGCCAGTAGTATAGCAGGGATGAACACTGAAGCTTTCTTT. The encoded protein is CASSIAGMNTEAFF.

The CDR3 here is CASSLFGTSGTGELFF. For the CDR3, the DNA is TGTGCCAGCAGTTTGTTTGGGACTAGTGGTACCGGGGAGCTGTTTTTT. This chain links TRBV27 with TRBJ2-2; TRBD2 matches at 8 bases. Germline-derived CDR1 and CDR2 are MNHEY and SMNVEV (reference sequence). The V gene end was trimmed by 3 bases and the J gene end by 5 bases; junction bases not matched to a gene: 8. This CDR3 has 16 residues.

This chain links TRBV2 with TRBJ2-5; 8 bases agree with TRBD2. The length of the CDR3 is 18 residues. The trim removed 4 bases at V and 1 base at J, leaving 14 bases unmatched. The V gene's germline CDR1 is SNHLY and CDR2 FYNNEI. Written as DNA, the CDR3 is TGTGCCAGCAGTGGCGGGAGCGGGGGCGAAACCCGCCAAGAGACCCAGTACTTC. Translating gives CASSGGSGGETRQETQYF.

The chain links TRBV4-1 to TRBJ1-2; 8 nucleotides line up with TRBD1. Germline V gene sequence: CDR1 MGHRA, CDR2 YSYEKL. The ends lost 2 bases at V and 3 bases at J; junction bases unmatched: 5. This CDR3 region has 15 residues. DNA of the CDR3: TGCGCCAGCAGCCAAAGGACAGGGAATGACTATGGCTACACCTTC. Amino acids: CASSQRTGNDYGYTF.

This chain links TRBV6-6 with TRBJ1-1; TRBD1 matches at 10 bases. The CDR3 has 16 amino acids. V lost 6 bases and J lost 5; bases outside the gene matches: 12. CDR1 is MNHNY and CDR2 is SVGAGI in the germline V gene (reference sequence). CDR3 protein: CASRALGTGESTEAFF. The CDR3 nucleotides are TGTGCCAGCAGGGCACTCGGGACAGGGGAAAGTACTGAAGCTTTCTTT.

The rearrangement uses TRBV30 and TRBJ1-5; TRBD1 is a possible D gene (5 bases). The ends were cut back, 0 bases at V and 4 bases at J, with 10 bases in the middle. The CDR3 spans 14 residues. The germline CDR1 and CDR2 sequences are GTSNPN and SVGIG (reference sequence). CDR3 sequence (DNA): TGTGCCTGGAGTGTCTCATCAGGGAATCAGCCCCAGCATTTT. The encoded protein is CAWSVSSGNQPQHF.

The chain has TRBV6-5 and TRBJ1-6; D uncertain. This CDR3 comprises 13 residues. Trimming cost V 7 bases and J 8 bases, with 12 bases left between them. Germline loops: CDR1 MNHEY, CDR2 SVGAGI. This CDR3 is CASTREVDSPLHF. DNA for the CDR3: TGTGCCAGCACGAGGGAGGTTGATTCACCCCTCCACTTT.

This clone has just a few counts. CDR3: CATSSRRTVNYGYTF. CDR3 coding DNA: TGTGCCACCAGCTCCCGCAGGACAGTTAACTATGGCTACACCTTC. This chain links TRBV15 with TRBJ1-2; D possibly corresponds to TRBD1 (6 bases). CDR3 size: 15 residues. Germline V gives CDR1 LNHNV, CDR2 YYDKDF (reference sequence). Trimming shortened V by 5 bases and J by 1 base, and 14 bases separated the two germline ends.

In its sample, this clone was seen once. This chain connects TRBV20-1 to TRBJ2-3, with D tentatively TRBD1 (6 bases). The CDR3 runs to 11 residues. Trimming left V 7 bases short and J 1 base short, with 6 bases between. The germline gives CDR1 DFQATT, CDR2 SNEGSKA (reference sequence). In DNA, the CDR3 is TGCAGTGAGGGGGGCACAGATACGCAGTATTTT. It is translated as CSEGGTDTQYF.

There are a few counts of this clone. V is TRBV19 and J is TRBJ2-2; D call uncertain. The germline V and J ends were trimmed by 6 bases and 2 bases, with 13 bases remaining between them. Germline CDR1 reads LNHDA; CDR2 reads SQIVND (reference sequence). The CDR3 covers 15 residues. In DNA form, the CDR3 reads TGTGCCAGTAGGGTCGACTTTATAAACACCGGGGAGCTGTTTTTT. As protein: CASRVDFINTGELFF.

The chain carries TRBV5-5 and TRBJ2-7, with unresolved D. Germline V gene lookup returns CDR1 SGHKS and CDR2 YYEKEE (reference sequence). The CDR3 length is 15 residues. Trimming cost V 0 bases and J 4 bases, with 14 bases left between them. This CDR3 reads CASSLGPRQQYEQYF. CDR3 DNA: TGTGCCAGCAGCTTGGGTCCGAGACAACAATACGAGCAGTACTTC. The entire variable domain, with the rest obtained from reference TRBV5-5 and TRBJ2-7, is as follows: DAGVTQSPTHLIKTRGQQVTLRCSPISGHKSVSWYQQVLGQGPQFIFQYYEKEERGRGNFPDRFSARQFPNYSSELNVNALLLGDSALYLCASSLGPRQQYEQYFGPGTRLTVT.

The chain employs TRBV12-3 or TRBV12-4 and TRBJ2-2; the D is unclear. The V and J ends lost 6 bases and 7 bases respectively, with 9 bases between them. The CDR3 extends over 12 amino acids. CDR3 residues: CASRTNLGELFF. Here the CDR3 DNA reads TGTGCCAGCAGAACAAATCTCGGGGAGCTGTTTTTT.

The V call is TRBV3-1 (or the pseudogene TRBV3-2), the J call TRBJ1-4; no reliable D call. This CDR3 has 18 amino acids. Germline lookup yields CDR1 LGHDT and CDR2 YNNKEL (reference sequence). Trimming removed 0 bases from V and 8 bases from J, with 22 bases in between. CDR3 in amino acids: CASSQDSIFTTIGEKLFF. In DNA form, the CDR3 reads TGTGCCAGCAGCCAAGATTCTATATTCACCACAATCGGGGAAAAACTGTTTTTT.

V gene TRBV6-5 combines with J gene TRBJ2-2; D gene uncertain. Germline V gene lookup returns CDR1 MNHEY and CDR2 SVGAGI. V lost 10 bases to trimming and J lost 0 bases, with 9 bases between them. This CDR3 comprises 13 residues. The CDR3 sequence is CATRHPNTGELFF. The CDR3 bases are TGTGCCACCCGACACCCGAACACCGGGGAGCTGTTTTTT.

V is TRBV19 and J is TRBJ2-6; maybe TRBD1 (6 bases). V was cut by 3 bases and J by 0 bases, with 12 bases left in between. The CDR3 is 17 amino acids. Germline CDR1 is LNHDA and CDR2 is SQIVND (reference sequence). The CDR3 sequence: CASSMGAIPSGANVLTF. The CDR3 coding sequence is TGTGCCAGTAGTATGGGGGCTATCCCCTCTGGGGCCAACGTCCTGACTTTC.

The CDR3: CASSPDRGNQPQHF. CDR3 DNA sequence: TGTGCCAGCAGCCCGGACAGGGGCAATCAGCCCCAGCATTTT. V and J are TRBV6-5 and TRBJ1-5, with 8 bases lining up with TRBD1. Germline V gene sequence: CDR1 MNHEY, CDR2 SVGAGI. The CDR3 consists of 14 residues. V lost 6 bases to trimming and J lost 2 bases; unmatched junction nucleotides: 3.

The chain combines TRBV5-1 with TRBJ1-1, with 11 nucleotides matching TRBD1. The J segment lost 4 bases and the V segment lost 0 bases, leaving 5 bases of the junction unmatched. This CDR3 comprises 16 residues. Germline-derived CDR1 and CDR2 are SGHRS and YFSETQ. This CDR3 is CASSLGTGGGRTEAFF. The CDR3 DNA is TGCGCCAGCAGCTTGGGGACAGGGGGCGGTCGCACTGAAGCTTTCTTT. Using reference TRBV5-1 and TRBJ1-1 for the parts outside the CDR3, the full variable domain is KAGVTQTPRYLIKTRGQQVTLSCSPISGHRSVSWYQQTPGQGLQFLFEYFSETQRNKGNFPGRFSGRQFSNSRSEMNVSTLELGDSALYLCASSLGTGGGRTEAFFGQGTRLTVV.

The chain is built from TRBV9 and TRBJ2-5; 8 positions match TRBD1. The CDR3 runs to 15 residues. The V segment lost 0 bases and the J segment 1 base; nucleotides outside the gene matches: 2. Germline V gene lookup returns CDR1 SGDLS and CDR2 YYNGEE. CDR3 amino acids: CASSVGQGSQETQYF. CDR3 bases: TGTGCCAGCAGCGTAGGACAGGGGTCCCAAGAGACCCAGTACTTC.

V usage is TRBV13 and J usage is TRBJ1-1; the D is unclear. Germline V lookup: CDR1 PRHDT, CDR2 FYEKMQ (reference sequence). Between the trimmed V and J ends, which lost 7 bases and 11 bases, there was a span of 8 bases. This CDR3 contains 9 residues. This CDR3 is CASILYAFF. The CDR3 coding sequence is TGTGCCAGCATCCTATATGCTTTCTTT.

This CDR3 is CASSLNTGGGQPQHF. The CDR3 DNA reads TGTGCCAGCAGCTTAAATACAGGGGGCGGACAGCCCCAGCATTTT. The V and J genes are TRBV7-2 and TRBJ1-5, with 9 bases aligning to TRBD1. The CDR3 contains 15 residues. The V gene end was trimmed by 2 bases and the J gene end by 7 bases; junction bases not matched to a gene: 6. Germline V gene lookup returns CDR1 SGHTA and CDR2 FQGNSA.

The chain combines TRBV7-9 with TRBJ2-1; D is perhaps TRBD2 (7 bases). V lost 6 bases, J lost 2 bases, and 20 bases lay in between. Per germline, CDR1 SEHNR and CDR2 FQNEAQ (reference sequence). The CDR3 covers 17 residues. The CDR3 spells CASSTLGGGRAYNEQFF. The DNA for the CDR3 is TGTGCCAGCAGTACGCTGGGAGGGGGACGAGCCTACAATGAGCAGTTCTTC.

This clone was seen a few times. This sequence joins TRBV7-2 and TRBJ1-2, with 8 bases fitting TRBD1. With V trimmed by 5 bases and J by 8 bases, 10 bases remained unmatched. CDR1 SGHTA and CDR2 FQGNSA come from the germline V gene. CDR3 length equals 14 residues. Here the CDR3 DNA reads TGTGCCAGCAGCCCCCTCCGAGACAGGGGCGGCTACACCTTC. This codes for CASSPLRDRGGYTF.

This clone was detected once. CDR3 nucleotides: TGTGCCAGCAGTGAGGGACAAAGGGGCTACACCTTC. It encodes CASSEGQRGYTF. The genes are TRBV6-1 and TRBJ1-2, with D perhaps TRBD1 (6 bases). V lost 3 bases, J lost 8 bases, and 10 bases lay in between. The germline V gene has CDR1 MNHNS and CDR2 SASEGT. The CDR3 contains 12 residues.

This chain joins TRBV5-1 and TRBJ1-6, with D hard to call. The CDR3 sequence is 15 residues long. V gave up 5 bases and J gave up 10 bases, with 19 bases separating them. Germline CDR1 reads SGHRS; CDR2 reads YFSETQ. The CDR3 sequence: CASRNEAAGKSPLHF. DNA of the CDR3: TGCGCCAGCAGGAATGAGGCAGCGGGGAAATCACCCCTCCACTTT.